The rows below give T cell receptor beta chains drawn from one sample of a study of T cell responses to AZD1222 COVID-19 vaccine. Sequenced by immunoSEQ multiplex PCR; TCRdb stores in-frame clones only, minus some. This table has 75,000 to 90,000 clones, roughly 90% appearing once. Sample: peripheral blood, taken on day 0 of AZD1222 vaccination. All receptors come from an adult in good health. The CDR3 runs from the conserved cysteine through the conserved F or W. The order of the fields is J gene, V gene, CDR3 protein.

>TRBJ1-5|TRBV6-4
CASSDSEHDLNQPQHF
>TRBJ2-5|TRBV4-1
CASSQDSSGGNQETQYF
>TRBJ2-3|TRBV19
CASSLGGARADTQYF
>TRBJ1-3|TRBV6-1
CASSEAGLPGNTIYF
>TRBJ2-7|TRBV5-5
CASSLRVAYEQYF
>TRBJ2-1|TRBV19
CASSAGALYNEQFF
>TRBJ1-5|TRBV3-1/TRBV3-2
CASSLRGGQPQHF
>TRBJ1-1|TRBV19
CASSIQGGSSGTEAFF
>TRBJ1-1|TRBV28
CASSPPGPKGMNTEAFF
>TRBJ1-1|TRBV11-1
CASSFNTGVSTEAFF
>TRBJ2-7|TRBV11-3
CASSVGGSYSYEQYF
>TRBJ2-7|TRBV25-1
CASSEWDLPYEQYF
>TRBJ1-6|TRBV5-1
CASSLETGGDSPLHF
>TRBJ1-5|TRBV7-2
CASSAGRTVGSNQPQHF
>TRBJ2-2|TRBV7-3
CASSPGQGVTGELFF
>TRBJ2-7|TRBV4-1
CASSQGTSGYYEQYF
>TRBJ1-1|TRBV28
CTLQANQNTEAFF
>TRBJ1-4|TRBV7-8
CASSSRDRGNNEKLFF
>TRBJ1-5|TRBV16
CASSQSSGDQPQHF
>TRBJ1-6|TRBV5-4
CASSYSGGKNSPLHF
>TRBJ2-7|TRBV9
CASSVEGTSGGAYEQYF
>TRBJ1-5|TRBV19
CASSITGGPPQHF